This TCR beta chain is drawn from a study of OX40 agonist ivuxolimab in advanced cancers. Background on the study: Intravenous ivuxolimab was administered to patients every 2 weeks at 0.01 to 10 mg/kg. Whole-study results and caveats: The study found that CD8+ T cells averaged more expanded clones than CD4+.

About this clone itself: Its cognate antigen is unknown.

Here immunoSEQ multiplex PCR was the method, and the copy in TCRdb shows in-frame clones only, minus some. The repertoire holds 45,000 to 60,000 clones, with 90% to 95% as singletons. Germline CDR1 and CDR2: LNHDA and SQIVND (reference sequence). V lost 5 bases and J lost 2, with 6 bases in between. CDR3 length equals 12 residues. This sequence originates from an adult with an advanced solid tumor such as melanoma, head and neck, liver or kidney cancer. The specimen comprised CD4+ or CD8+ T cells sorted from blood, sampled in a trial of the OX40 agonist ivuxolimab. This chain connects TRBV19 to TRBJ1-1; D is undetermined. DNA for the CDR3: TGTGCCAGTAGTGAGGGTAACACTGAAGCTTTCTTT. Translating gives CASSEGNTEAFF.